Listed below are T cell receptor beta chains from one sample, sequenced in a study of CD8 T cells in ankylosing spondylitis. TCRdb reprocessed the 5' RACE reads with MiXCR, giving one entry per CDR3 protein. Of 150,000 or so distinct CDR3 sequences in the sample, 25% to 35% were seen once. The specimen sequenced was synovial fluid, either unsorted or a sorted T cell fraction (not recorded which). These receptors originate from a male donor with ankylosing spondylitis. Each CDR3 is given with its conserved first and last residue. The order of the fields is clone size, D gene, J gene, V gene, CDR3 DNA, CDR3 protein. The D gene is left open where the match is weak. Size is omitted from some rows. Given values are once, few, many or a class for expanded clones.

size: few; D: TRBD2; J: TRBJ2-2; V: TRBV6-2/TRBV6-3; DNA: TGTGCCAGCACCCCGGCGGGGGGCGCGGGTCGGACCGGGGAGCTGTTTTTT; CDR3: CASTPAGGAGRTGELFF
size: NA; D: TRBD2; J: TRBJ2-2; V: TRBV11-2; DNA: TGTGCCAGCAGCTTAGATCGACTAGCTGACGGGGAGCTGTTTTTT; CDR3: CASSLDRLADGELFF
size: NA; D: NA; J: TRBJ1-5; V: TRBV5-1; DNA: TGCGCCAGCAGCTTGGACGGTGGCAATCAGCCCCAGCATTTT; CDR3: CASSLDGGNQPQHF
size: many; D: NA; J: TRBJ1-6; V: TRBV5-5; DNA: TGTGCCAGCAGCCCGGGACGGTATAATTCACCCCTCCACTTT; CDR3: CASSPGRYNSPLHF
size: few; D: NA; J: TRBJ2-7; V: TRBV12-5; DNA: TGTGCTAGTGTACAGGCCCCCGGGGGCAAACCCTACGAGCAGTACTTC; CDR3: CASVQAPGGKPYEQYF
size: NA; D: TRBD2; J: TRBJ2-2; V: TRBV28; DNA: TGTGCCAGCAGTTTATGGGCCCTAAGGACTAGCGGGGGCAACACCGGGGAGCTGTTTTTT; CDR3: CASSLWALRTSGGNTGELFF
size: few; D: NA; J: TRBJ2-7; V: TRBV7-9; DNA: TGTGCCAGCAGCTCGCCTCGGGACAGGGCCCGGGAGGGGCAGTACTTC; CDR3: CASSSPRDRAREGQYF
size: NA; D: TRBD2; J: TRBJ2-5; V: TRBV28; DNA: TGTGCCAGCAGTTCAGACCGGACTAGCGGGAGGGTCAAAGAGACCCAGTACTTC; CDR3: CASSSDRTSGRVKETQYF
size: NA; D: TRBD2; J: TRBJ2-1; V: TRBV27; DNA: TGTGCCAGCAGGGACGGGGGGAAGAACAATGAGCAGTTCTTC; CDR3: CASRDGGKNNEQFF
size: few; D: NA; J: TRBJ1-6; V: TRBV2; DNA: TGTGCCAGCAGGGAGAGGGAAAATTCACCCCTCCACTTT; CDR3: CASRERENSPLHF
size: few; D: NA; J: TRBJ1-1; V: TRBV21-1; DNA: TGTGCCAGCAGCAAACACGGCGGAATTGTGGACACTGAAGCTTTCTTT; CDR3: CASSKHGGIVDTEAFF
size: NA; D: NA; J: TRBJ1-6; V: TRBV7-2; DNA: TGTGCCAGCACCGCAGGGAGGAATAATTCACCCCTCCACTTT; CDR3: CASTAGRNNSPLHF
size: NA; D: NA; J: TRBJ2-7; V: TRBV3-1; DNA: TGTGCCAGCAGCCATGGACGGAGCTCCTACGAGCAGTACTTC; CDR3: CASSHGRSSYEQYF
size: NA; D: NA; J: TRBJ2-7; V: TRBV6-1; DNA: TGTGCCAGCGGACCGGGACCCCGCTACGAGCAGTACTTC; CDR3: CASGPGPRYEQYF
size: NA; D: TRBD1; J: TRBJ1-1; V: TRBV29-1; DNA: TGCAGCGTCCTACGACAGGGGTTAAACACTGAAGCTTTCTTT; CDR3: CSVLRQGLNTEAFF
size: few; D: NA; J: TRBJ2-1; V: TRBV2; DNA: TGTGCAAGCCGGGGGGCCGCGGTGGGTGAGCAGTTCTTC; CDR3: CASRGAAVGEQFF
size: NA; D: NA; J: TRBJ2-2; V: TRBV28; DNA: TGTGCCAGCAGCTTAACAGGTTCGCGGGAGCTGTTTTTT; CDR3: CASSLTGSRELFF
size: medium-sized; D: NA; J: TRBJ2-2; V: TRBV28; DNA: TGTGCCAGCAGTTTACGGGCCGGGGAGCTGTTTTTT; CDR3: CASSLRAGELFF
size: many; D: NA; J: TRBJ2-3; V: TRBV4-2; DNA: TGTGCCAGCAGCCATGGGGGAGGCGGTAGGCTCAGAGATACGCAGTATTTT; CDR3: CASSHGGGGRLRDTQYF
size: NA; D: TRBD2; J: TRBJ2-2; V: TRBV18; DNA: TGTGCCAGCTCAGCGGGACTAGTACCGACCGGGGAGCTGTTTTTT; CDR3: CASSAGLVPTGELFF
size: many; D: TRBD1; J: TRBJ1-1; V: TRBV20-1; DNA: TGCAGTGCTAGAGGACAGGGTATCGTGGTGAACACTGAAGCTTTCTTT; CDR3: CSARGQGIVVNTEAFF
size: NA; D: TRBD2; J: TRBJ2-5; V: TRBV14; DNA: TGTGCCAGCAGCCAAGGTCGGGGGAGGGGCCAGACCCAGTACTTC; CDR3: CASSQGRGRGQTQYF
size: NA; D: TRBD1; J: TRBJ1-3; V: TRBV12-3/TRBV12-4; DNA: TGTGCCAGCAGTTTAGCGACAGGGGCCTTCTCTGGAAACACCATATATTTT; CDR3: CASSLATGAFSGNTIYF
size: many; D: TRBD1; J: TRBJ1-2; V: TRBV5-1; DNA: TGCGCCAGCAGCTTGGAGGGTCGGACAGGGGGCAACTATGGCTACACCTTC; CDR3: CASSLEGRTGGNYGYTF
size: NA; D: NA; J: TRBJ1-4; V: TRBV7-9; DNA: TGTGCCAGCAGCTTAGGAAGCCTAACTAATGAAAAACTGTTTTTT; CDR3: CASSLGSLTNEKLFF
size: many; D: NA; J: TRBJ1-3; V: TRBV20-1; DNA: TGCAGTGCAACTTCCGATAGCTCTGGAAACACCATATATTTT; CDR3: CSATSDSSGNTIYF
size: many; D: TRBD1; J: TRBJ1-1; V: TRBV20-1; DNA: TGCAGTGCTCACGGACAGGGGCCAAACACTGAAGCTTTCTTT; CDR3: CSAHGQGPNTEAFF
size: NA; D: TRBD2; J: TRBJ2-1; V: TRBV7-3; DNA: TGTGCCAGCAGCTCAGGACTAGCGGGGGATCTTGAGCAGTTCTTC; CDR3: CASSSGLAGDLEQFF
size: many; D: TRBD1; J: TRBJ1-2; V: TRBV7-2; DNA: TGTGCCAGCAGCCCTTACCCGGGACAGGATTATGGCTACACCTTC; CDR3: CASSPYPGQDYGYTF
size: NA; D: NA; J: TRBJ1-3; V: TRBV19; DNA: TGTGCCAGTAGTATGAGACACTCTGGAAACACCATATATTTT; CDR3: CASSMRHSGNTIYF
size: few; D: TRBD2; J: TRBJ2-2; V: TRBV7-3; DNA: TGTGCCAGCAGCTCCATGCCTTCCGGGACTAGCGCCGGGGAGCTGTTTTTT; CDR3: CASSSMPSGTSAGELFF
size: NA; D: TRBD2; J: TRBJ2-3; V: TRBV4-1; DNA: TGCGCCAGCAGCCTATCCGGGACTAGCGGGGTGGATACGCAGTATTTT; CDR3: CASSLSGTSGVDTQYF
size: few; D: TRBD1; J: TRBJ2-2; V: TRBV20-1; DNA: TGCAGTGCTCAGATGCCAGGGACAGGGTACACCGGGGAGCTGTTTTTT; CDR3: CSAQMPGTGYTGELFF
size: NA; D: NA; J: TRBJ2-3; V: TRBV27; DNA: TGTGCCAGCATCCAATGGGCAGGGGCAGATACGCAGTATTTT; CDR3: CASIQWAGADTQYF
size: few; D: TRBD1; J: TRBJ2-7; V: TRBV12-3/TRBV12-4; DNA: TGTGCCAGTACATTTACCGGGACAGGGTTCCACGAGCAGTACTTC; CDR3: CASTFTGTGFHEQYF